Presented here are 4 T cell receptor beta chains from one specimen sequenced in a study of blood T cell repertoires in COVID-19 (TCRdb year 2020). Library preparation employed the immunoSEQ multiplex PCR assay. What TCRdb holds here is the immuneACCESS table cut down to in-frame rearrangements. Part of the clones is not present; checked against another copy, under half of the missing clones reflect an unresolved V gene, and the others are unexplained. For this sample the table gives nearly 350,000 clones, of which about 88% were detected only once. The biggest ten clones account for over 0.8% of the sample. Sequencing was done on a sample of PBMCs or T cells enriched from blood (not recorded which). The receptors were sampled from a woman aged 25 to 45 who had recovered from COVID-19.

This chain joins TRBV18 and TRBJ2-1, with TRBD2 as a possible D gene (5 bases). Germline V CDR1 and CDR2: KGHSH, LQKENI. The CDR3 is 16 amino acids. The V gene lost 3 bases and the J gene lost 0 bases, with 12 bases spanning the gap. The DNA for the CDR3 is TGTGCCAGCTCACCCAAGACTACAAGCTCCTACAATGAGCAGTTCTTC. Protein product: CASSPKTTSSYNEQFF.

The V gene is TRBV19, the J gene TRBJ2-7, with 9 bases matching TRBD1. Germline V gene lookup returns CDR1 LNHDA and CDR2 SQIVND (reference sequence). CDR3 length: 13 amino acids. V was clipped by 5 bases and J by 6 bases; unmatched bases: 5. The CDR3 spells CASSSRTGVEQYF. CDR3 DNA sequence: TGTGCCAGTAGTTCCAGGACAGGGGTCGAGCAGTACTTC.

V and J are TRBV2 and TRBJ2-3, with TRBD2 matching 14 bases. Germline CDR1 reads SNHLY; CDR2 reads FYNNEI. The CDR3 spans 16 residues. The trim removed 6 bases at V and 10 bases at J, leaving 12 bases unmatched. The CDR3 DNA follows: TGTGCCAGCAGGGAGGGACTAGCGGGGGCCTCTTCGGCGCAGTATTTT. Its translation: CASREGLAGASSAQYF.

The J gene is TRBJ2-7, the V gene TRBV5-1; TRBD2 might be the D (5 bases). The V end was cut by 0 bases, the J end by 5 bases, with 15 bases between. This CDR3 has 15 amino acids. The germline V gene encodes CDR1 SGHRS and CDR2 YFSETQ. CDR3 sequence reads: CASSLAPRGKHEQYF. Written as DNA, the CDR3 is TGCGCCAGCAGCTTGGCCCCCCGAGGGAAACACGAGCAGTACTTC.